This T cell receptor (beta chain) is drawn from a study of blood T cells in healthy people across ages. Then a second PCR, running about 6 to 11 cycles, was carried out with a sample-barcoded 5' primer and a J-beta primer mix. TCRdb fed the 5' RACE reads into MiXCR, producing one record per CDR3 protein. The sample yields about 1.1 million distinct CDR3 sequences, approximately 38% seen once. The source material was blood. This receptor was identified in a man between 18 and 29 years old in good health.

The CDR3 loop reads CASSLRDRTEAFF. DNA of the CDR3: TGTGCCAGCAGTCTCCGGGACAGGACTGAAGCTTTCTTT. The chain has TRBV12-3 or TRBV12-4 and TRBJ1-1; TRBD1 matches at 8 bases. With 5 bases clipped from V and 5 bases from J, the junction kept 4 bases outside the gene matches. This CDR3 contains 13 residues.